This is a list of T cell receptor beta chains from one sample in a study of T cells expressing NK-cell markers. From its re-call of the 5' RACE reads, TCRdb lists each CDR3 protein once, without DNA. The listing records roughly 350,000 distinct CDR3 sequences. What was sequenced was blood T cells: a sorted CD56 or NKG2C T cell subset, CD4+ or CD8+ T cells, or bulk PBMC T cells (not recorded which). The receptors stem from a man aged 18-70 years in good health. CDR3s include the opening cysteine and the closing phenylalanine or tryptophan. The order of the fields is J gene, V gene, CDR3 protein.

>TRBJ1-6|TRBV20-1
CSARDPNRDRERGSPLHF
>TRBJ2-3|TRBV5-1
CASSFETLRRADTQYF
>TRBJ2-3|TRBV4-1
CASSPYLLAGTDTQYF
>TRBJ2-2|TRBV20-1
CSARSFGVTGELFF
>TRBJ1-6|TRBV2
CASRQGFSPLHF
>TRBJ2-2|TRBV7-9
CASSHMTESGELFF
>TRBJ2-7|TRBV6-2/TRBV6-3
CASSRLAGGSYEQYF
>TRBJ2-7|TRBV12-3/TRBV12-4
CASSQRQGAYSGEQYF
>TRBJ2-3|TRBV12-3/TRBV12-4
CASSFTSGGSSDTQYF
>TRBJ2-1|TRBV5-4
CASSLDPAGRVWNEQFF
>TRBJ1-2|TRBV9
CASSVAPHGTNYGYTF
>TRBJ1-2|TRBV11-2
CASSPGVGEYGYTF
>TRBJ2-7|TRBV6-5
CASSYTAGDYYEQYF
>TRBJ2-7|TRBV6-5
CASSWRIQGIGEQYF
>TRBJ2-1|TRBV2
CASRVAGSPRNEQFF
>TRBJ1-4|TRBV6-1
CASSARSGKLFF
>TRBJ2-7|TRBV6-5
CASSSSQGEQYF
>TRBJ2-7|TRBV2
CASRALRDYEQYF
>TRBJ1-1|TRBV19
CASAREKLTEAFF
>TRBJ1-1|TRBV7-2
CASSTRTGRDTEAFF
>TRBJ2-5|TRBV29-1
CSVRLTRQETQYF
>TRBJ1-2|TRBV7-9
CASTDSHHANYGYTF
>TRBJ2-1|TRBV5-5
CASSHPRTGLAYYEQFF
>TRBJ2-1|TRBV5-1
CASSLVVISRTTYNEQFF
>TRBJ1-5|TRBV7-9
CASSHGKLGGRGAQPQHF
>TRBJ2-3|TRBV19
CATRRPSTDTQYF
>TRBJ2-1|TRBV11-2
CASSVTGGVTVEQFF
>TRBJ1-2|TRBV5-4
CASSLGTGTYYGYTF
>TRBJ1-1|TRBV9
CASSPTRTVNTEAFF
>TRBJ2-3|TRBV5-1
CASSSRSGGDTDTQYF
>TRBJ1-6|TRBV20-1
CSARAPDWRGYNSPLHF
>TRBJ2-3|TRBV5-1
CASKDSGGVDPQYF
>TRBJ2-5|TRBV20-1
CSAEPQTGIIETQYF
>TRBJ2-7|TRBV19
CASSFERDSKYEQYF
>TRBJ2-3|TRBV7-8
CASSLRASGVDTQYF
>TRBJ1-1|TRBV29-1
CSVWVINTEAFF
>TRBJ1-2|TRBV28
CASSSLISRPYGYTF
>TRBJ2-3|TRBV12-5
CASAVAIPGQGRRADTQYF
>TRBJ1-5|TRBV19
CASSIFQGLRGQPQHF
>TRBJ2-1|TRBV20-1
CSATADSDNEQFF
>TRBJ2-1|TRBV11-2
CASSLELQRSYNEQFF
>TRBJ2-7|TRBV20-1
CSAGGVWSFEQYF
>TRBJ1-1|TRBV11-2
CASSRQPGGTEAFF
>TRBJ2-7|TRBV20-1
CSATTTGTSEQYF
>TRBJ2-5|TRBV3-1
CASSQPGTSVQETQYF
>TRBJ2-2|TRBV7-2
CASTQGGLGALTGELFF
>TRBJ1-1|TRBV20-1
CSAREGGNTEAFF
>TRBJ1-5|TRBV15
CATSRDRYSNQPQHF
>TRBJ2-3|TRBV10-3
CAISESPGARVTDTQYF
>TRBJ2-7|TRBV3-1
CASSQEWRSYEQYF
>TRBJ2-2|TRBV12-3/TRBV12-4
CASRWRTTSITNTGELFF
>TRBJ2-3|TRBV6-5
CASSYSRQQGRVDTQYF
>TRBJ1-4|TRBV12-2
CASRLDPWGREPTTNEKLFF